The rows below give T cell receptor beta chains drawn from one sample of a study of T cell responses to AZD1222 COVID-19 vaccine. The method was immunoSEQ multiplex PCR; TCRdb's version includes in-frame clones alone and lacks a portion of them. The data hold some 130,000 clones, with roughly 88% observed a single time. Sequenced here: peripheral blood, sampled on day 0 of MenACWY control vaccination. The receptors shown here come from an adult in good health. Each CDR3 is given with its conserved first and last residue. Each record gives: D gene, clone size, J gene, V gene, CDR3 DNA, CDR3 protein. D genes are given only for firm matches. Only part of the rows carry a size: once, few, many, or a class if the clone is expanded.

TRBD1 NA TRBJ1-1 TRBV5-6 TGTGCCAGCAGCCACAACAGGGGGAGGGGTGAAGCTTTCTTT CASSHNRGRGEAFF
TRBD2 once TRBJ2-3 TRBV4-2 TGTGCCAGCAGCCAAGATTATGCCGCGGGAGGAATAAGTCGCACAGATACGCAGTATTTT CASSQDYAAGGISRTDTQYF
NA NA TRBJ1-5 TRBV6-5 TGTGCCAGCAGACTCTCCTATAGCAATCAGCCCCAGCATTTT CASRLSYSNQPQHF
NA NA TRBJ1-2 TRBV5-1 TGCGCCAGCAGCCCCGCAGGACATTATGGCTACACCTTC CASSPAGHYGYTF
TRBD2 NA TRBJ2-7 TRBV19 TGTGCCAGTAGCGGGACTAGCGGAAGCTACGAGCAGTACTTC CASSGTSGSYEQYF
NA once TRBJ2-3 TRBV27 TGTGCCAGCAGTTCCACAGATACGCAGTATTTT CASSSTDTQYF
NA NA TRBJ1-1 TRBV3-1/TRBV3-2 TGTGCCAGCAGCCAAGACCACAGAGTAAACACTGAAGCTTTCTTT CASSQDHRVNTEAFF
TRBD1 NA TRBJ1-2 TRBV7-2 TGTGCCAGCAGCTCCAGGACAGGTCTAACAAGGGGCTACACCTTC CASSSRTGLTRGYTF
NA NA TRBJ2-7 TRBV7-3 TGTGCCAGCAGCTTAGGGGCCTCCCCCCCCCTCGAGCAGTACTTC CASSLGASPPLEQYF
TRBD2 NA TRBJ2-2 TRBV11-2 TGTGCCAGCAGCTTAATCGGACTAGCGGGGAACACCGGGGAGCTGTTTTTT CASSLIGLAGNTGELFF
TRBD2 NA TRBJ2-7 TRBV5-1 TGCGCCAGCAGCCTGACTAGCGGGAGCTTGGAGCAGTACTTC CASSLTSGSLEQYF
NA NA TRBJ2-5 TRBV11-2 TGTGCCAGCAGCTTAGGGATAAGGGGACAAGAGACCCAGTACTTC CASSLGIRGQETQYF
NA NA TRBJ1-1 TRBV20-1 TGCAGTGCTATACTTGGAGCTTTCTTT CSAILGAFF
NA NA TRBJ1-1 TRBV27 TGTGCCAGCCCCGTGGGGGCCACTGAAGCTTTCTTT CASPVGATEAFF
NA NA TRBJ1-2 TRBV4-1 TGCGCCAGCAGCTTCACTCGGACAGCCATCTATGGCTACACCTTC CASSFTRTAIYGYTF
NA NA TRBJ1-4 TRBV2 TGTGCCAGCATTGACAGTAATAATGAAAAACTGTTTTTT CASIDSNNEKLFF
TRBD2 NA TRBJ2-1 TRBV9 TGTGCCAGCAGCGTTGGGACTAGCGGGAACCCCTACAATGAGCAGTTCTTC CASSVGTSGNPYNEQFF
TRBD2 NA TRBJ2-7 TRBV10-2 TGCGCCAGCACCGACTTGCCGGCGGGAGGCTACGAGCAGTACTTC CASTDLPAGGYEQYF
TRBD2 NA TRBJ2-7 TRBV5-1 TGCGCCAGCAGTCCCAAGGGGAGCGGGAGACACGAGCAGTACTTC CASSPKGSGRHEQYF
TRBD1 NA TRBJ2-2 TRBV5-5 TGTGCCAGCAGCCTACGGACAGGGGTGGTCGGGGAGCTGTTTTTT CASSLRTGVVGELFF
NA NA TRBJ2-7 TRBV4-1 TGCGCCAGCAGCCAAGGGGATAGGGTGGTTTACGAGCAGTACTTC CASSQGDRVVYEQYF
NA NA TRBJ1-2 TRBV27 TGTGCCAGCAGGTCCGGGACTTATGATGGCTACACCTTC CASRSGTYDGYTF
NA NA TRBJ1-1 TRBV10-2 TGCGCCAGCAGACCCCTAGGGGAGAACACTGAAGCTTTCTTT CASRPLGENTEAFF
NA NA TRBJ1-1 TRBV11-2 TGTGCCAGCAGCTTAGATGTCTCCCTTGAAGCTTTCTTT CASSLDVSLEAFF
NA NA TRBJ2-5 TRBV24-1 TGTGCCACCAGTGATTTTAAACAAGAGACCCAGTACTTC CATSDFKQETQYF
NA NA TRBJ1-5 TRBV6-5 TGTGCCAGCAACCCAGGGAATCAGCCCCAGCATTTT CASNPGNQPQHF
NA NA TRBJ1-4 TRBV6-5 TGTGCCAGCAAGGTTGGATCGGGGGATGAAAAACTGTTTTTT CASKVGSGDEKLFF
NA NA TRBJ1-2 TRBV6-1 TGTGCCAGCAGTGAAGAGGGCTCGGGCATGACATATGGCTACACCTTC CASSEEGSGMTYGYTF
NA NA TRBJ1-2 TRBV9 TGTGCCAGCAGCGTAGGAGGCAGGGGATATGGCTACACCTTC CASSVGGRGYGYTF
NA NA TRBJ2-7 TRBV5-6 TGTGCCAGCAGGCTCTCTGGAGAGGGCTACGAGCAGTACTTC CASRLSGEGYEQYF
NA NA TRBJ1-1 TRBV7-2 TGTGCCAGCAGGCCCCGGGGGGGAGAAACTGAAGCTTTCTTT CASRPRGGETEAFF
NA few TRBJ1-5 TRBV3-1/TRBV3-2 TGTGCCAGCAGCCCTGCCCGGGATCAGCCCCAGCATTTT CASSPARDQPQHF
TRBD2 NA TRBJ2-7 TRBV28 TGTGCCAGCAGTCCGACCATTGGACTAGCGGGAGGGGACGAGCAGTACTTC CASSPTIGLAGGDEQYF
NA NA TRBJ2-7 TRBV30 TGTGCCTGGAGCCTAGAAAGAAGATACGAGCAGTACTTC CAWSLERRYEQYF
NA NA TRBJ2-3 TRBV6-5 TGTGCCGCCTTCCCCTACGGGCGGGGCACAGATACGCAGTATTTT CAAFPYGRGTDTQYF
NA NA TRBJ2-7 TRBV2 TGTGCCAGCAGTGCCAGCCCACAGGGCTACGAGCAGTACTTC CASSASPQGYEQYF
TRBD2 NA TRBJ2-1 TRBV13 TGTGCCAGCAGCTTAAGGGCTAGCGGTCCCTACAATGAGCAGTTCTTC CASSLRASGPYNEQFF
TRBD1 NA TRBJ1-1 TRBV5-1 TGCGCCAGCAGCATCGACAGGGTATGGAACACTGAAGCTTTCTTT CASSIDRVWNTEAFF
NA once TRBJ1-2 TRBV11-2 TGTGCCAGCAGCTTAGGGATGGGTGGGGGCTACACCTTC CASSLGMGGGYTF
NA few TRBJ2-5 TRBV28 TGTGCCAGCAGTCCCCGGCGGAGGTGGGAAGAGACCCAGTACTTC CASSPRRRWEETQYF
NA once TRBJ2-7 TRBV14 TGTGCCAGCAGTCGGGGCCGAGGGGGCTACGAGCAGTACTTC CASSRGRGGYEQYF
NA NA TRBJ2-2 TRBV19 TGTGCCAGTAGTGCCCCTACAAGTTACACCGGGGAGCTGTTTTTT CASSAPTSYTGELFF
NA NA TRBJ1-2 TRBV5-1 TGCGCCAGCAGCTTGGTGGCAGATTATGGCTACACCTTC CASSLVADYGYTF
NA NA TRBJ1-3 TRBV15 TGTGCCACGCCAGCTCTTTTCGCGGACACCATATATTTT CATPALFADTIYF
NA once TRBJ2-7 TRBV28 TGTGCCAGCTCACTGGCCCACGAGCAGTACTTC CASSLAHEQYF
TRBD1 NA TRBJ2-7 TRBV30 TGTGCCTGGACCAGGGGGACCTACGAGCAGTACTTC CAWTRGTYEQYF
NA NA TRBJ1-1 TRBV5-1 TGCGCCAGCAGCGTGGACCCGACCATATTGAACACTGAAGCTTTCTTT CASSVDPTILNTEAFF
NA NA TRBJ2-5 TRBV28 TGTGCCAGCAGCCCGGACTCACCTCGGCAGGAGACCCAGTACTTC CASSPDSPRQETQYF
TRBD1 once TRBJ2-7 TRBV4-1 TGCGCCAGCAGCCAAGATCCGGGACAGGGGATCTACGAGCAGTACTTC CASSQDPGQGIYEQYF
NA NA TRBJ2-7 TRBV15 TGTGCCACCAGCAGAGATGGAGTGGACGAGCAGTACTTC CATSRDGVDEQYF